This TCR beta chain is drawn from a study of response to subunit inactivated influenza vaccine. This clonotype was counted at least ten times. TCRdb analysed the RT-PCR reads with MiXCR anew, one entry per CDR3 protein. The profile shows about 700,000 distinct CDR3 sequences, more than 15% of them singletons. CDR3 length equals 15 residues. The trim removed 3 bases at V and 1 base at J, leaving 5 bases unmatched. Germline CDR1 and CDR2: SGHRS and YFSETQ. The clonotype was recovered from a man aged 50 or older who received an inactivated influenza vaccine. Sequencing was performed on PBMCs from blood, taken 11 to 12 days after vaccination. The chain recombines TRBV5-1 with TRBJ1-2; 8 bases map to TRBD1. The CDR3 sequence: CASSSGQGHNYGYTF. The CDR3 DNA is TGCGCCAGCAGCTCCGGACAGGGTCATAACTATGGCTACACCTTC.